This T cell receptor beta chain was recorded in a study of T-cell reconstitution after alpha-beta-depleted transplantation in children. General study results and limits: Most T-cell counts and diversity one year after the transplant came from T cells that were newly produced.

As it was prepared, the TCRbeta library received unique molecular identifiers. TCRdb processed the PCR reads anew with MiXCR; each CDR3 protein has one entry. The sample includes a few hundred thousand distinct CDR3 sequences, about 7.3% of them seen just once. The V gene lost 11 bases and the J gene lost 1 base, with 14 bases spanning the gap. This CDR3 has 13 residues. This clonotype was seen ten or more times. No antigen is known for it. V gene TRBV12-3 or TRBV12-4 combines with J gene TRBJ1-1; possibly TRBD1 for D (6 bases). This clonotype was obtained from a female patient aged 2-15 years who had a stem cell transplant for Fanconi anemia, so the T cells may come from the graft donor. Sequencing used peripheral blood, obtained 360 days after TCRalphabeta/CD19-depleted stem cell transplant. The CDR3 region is CAGRDTWNTEAFF. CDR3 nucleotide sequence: TGTGCCGGCCGGGACACTTGGAACACTGAAGCTTTCTTT.